A single sample is the source of the 12 T cell receptor beta chains below, sequenced in a study of T cell clones after liver transplantation. Only in-frame clones appear in the TCRdb table, and some are missing; sequencing was by immunoSEQ multiplex PCR. The sample lists fewer than 85,000 clones, 83% occurring once. The starting material was CD4+ T cells from blood, obtained at the 22-month timepoint. The receptors were sampled from a human patient who received a liver transplant. Among the T cells, some may be from the graft donor.

The chain links TRBV5-1 to TRBJ2-7; possibly TRBD2 for D (6 bases). Germline V gives CDR1 SGHRS, CDR2 YFSETQ. The CDR3 length is 14 residues. Trimming stripped 2 bases from V and 2 bases from J, with 11 bases between. The CDR3: CASSLQEGTYEQYF. In DNA, the CDR3 is TGCGCCAGCAGCTTACAGGAGGGTACCTACGAGCAGTACTTC. The full variable domain, its missing parts supplied by reference TRBV5-1 and TRBJ2-7, is KAGVTQTPRYLIKTRGQQVTLSCSPISGHRSVSWYQQTPGQGLQFLFEYFSETQRNKGNFPGRFSGRQFSNSRSEMNVSTLELGDSALYLCASSLQEGTYEQYFGPGTRLTVT.

The chain links TRBV6-6 to TRBJ2-7; 8 nucleotides agree with TRBD1. Unmatched junction bases numbered 2, after V lost 2 bases and J lost 2 bases. Per germline, CDR1 MNHNY and CDR2 SVGAGI (reference sequence). The CDR3 runs to 14 residues. The CDR3 region is CASSYMGQAYEQYF. CDR3 DNA: TGTGCCAGCAGTTACATGGGACAGGCCTACGAGCAGTACTTC.

V is TRBV5-1 and J is TRBJ2-3, with 9 bases matching TRBD2. Per germline, CDR1 SGHRS and CDR2 YFSETQ. With 2 bases clipped from V and 4 bases from J, the junction kept 8 bases outside the gene matches. This CDR3 has 16 residues. CDR3 amino acids: CASSFLRLADADTQYF. As DNA, the CDR3 is TGCGCCAGCAGCTTCCTACGACTAGCGGACGCAGATACGCAGTATTTT.

The V call is TRBV6-1, the J call TRBJ2-5, with D possibly called TRBD1 or TRBD2 (6 bases each). This CDR3 contains 15 residues. The V gene lost 4 bases and the J gene lost 5 bases, with 17 bases spanning the gap. Germline V CDR1 and CDR2: MNHNS, SASEGT. DNA for the CDR3: TGTGCCAGCAGTGTCTCGCGGGTAGGGGGGGAGACCCAGTACTTC. Translated, it gives CASSVSRVGGETQYF.

This clone was seen only once. The gene calls are TRBV5-1 and TRBJ1-1, with 10 bases that match TRBD1. V shed 3 bases and J 3 bases; nucleotides not matched to a gene: 5. Per germline, CDR1 SGHRS and CDR2 YFSETQ. CDR3 size: 15 residues. The chain's CDR3 is CASSSRQGADTEAFF. CDR3 DNA sequence: TGCGCCAGCAGCTCTAGACAGGGGGCGGACACTGAAGCTTTCTTT. The complete variable domain, with remaining parts taken from reference TRBV5-1 and TRBJ1-1, reads KAGVTQTPRYLIKTRGQQVTLSCSPISGHRSVSWYQQTPGQGLQFLFEYFSETQRNKGNFPGRFSGRQFSNSRSEMNVSTLELGDSALYLCASSSRQGADTEAFFGQGTRLTVV.

V gene TRBV15 combines with J gene TRBJ1-5; 8 bases align to TRBD1. The CDR3 runs to 16 residues. Germline assignment: CDR1 LNHNV and CDR2 YYDKDF (reference sequence). With V trimmed by 1 base and J by 4 bases, 6 bases remained unmatched. This chain's CDR3 is CATSRGSDRGNQPQHF. CDR3 sequence (DNA): TGTGCCACCAGCAGAGGTTCTGACAGGGGAAATCAGCCCCAGCATTTT.

The chain has TRBV29-1 and TRBJ1-3; D ambiguous. Per germline, CDR1 SQVTM and CDR2 ANQGSEA. The CDR3 is 13 residues long. Trimming removed 5 bases from V and 1 base from J, with 9 bases in between. CDR3: CSVIWNSGNTIYF. The CDR3 DNA reads as TGCAGCGTTATTTGGAATTCTGGAAACACCATATATTTT.

The chain recombines TRBV2 with TRBJ1-5, with 11 positions matching TRBD1. Germline-derived CDR1 and CDR2 are SNHLY and FYNNEI. J gave up 6 bases and V 6 bases, and 7 bases lay outside the gene matches. The length of the CDR3 is 15 residues. DNA for the CDR3: TGTGCCAGCAGCGGGACAGGGGGTTCAGGTCAGCCCCAGCATTTT. Translation: CASSGTGGSGQPQHF.

V is TRBV20-1 and J is TRBJ2-1, with D perhaps TRBD1 or TRBD2 (5 bases each). Trimming took off 7 bases at V and 3 bases at J, with 7 bases between the two ends. The CDR3 runs 11 residues. In germline, CDR1 is DFQATT, CDR2 SNEGSKA (reference sequence). The CDR3 loop is CSGDLYNEQFF. The DNA of the CDR3 is TGCAGTGGGGACCTCTACAATGAGCAGTTCTTC.

V usage is TRBV11-3 and J usage is TRBJ1-3, with D uncertain. Germline loops: CDR1 SGHNT, CDR2 YENEEA. The V gene lost 2 bases and the J gene lost 0 bases, with 8 bases spanning the gap. This CDR3 has 15 amino acids. The CDR3: CASSLRGNSGNTIYF. The DNA of the CDR3 is TGTGCCAGCAGCTTACGAGGTAACTCTGGAAACACCATATATTTT.

This chain connects TRBV4-2 to TRBJ2-1; TRBD1 agrees at 7 bases. J lost 5 bases, V lost 3 bases, and 4 bases had no gene match. This CDR3 has 14 amino acids. The germline V gene encodes CDR1 LGHNA and CDR2 YNFKEQ. Here the CDR3 reads CASSHGTGDNEQFF. The CDR3 DNA sequence: TGTGCCAGCAGCCACGGAACAGGGGACAATGAGCAGTTCTTC.

This clone was seen once. The chain is built from TRBV7-9 and TRBJ2-1, with TRBD2 matching over 9 bases. The CDR3 sequence is 16 residues long. The V and J ends lost 1 base and 9 bases, in that order; junction bases with no gene match: 10. Germline V gene data show CDR1 as SEHNR and CDR2 as FQNEAQ (reference sequence). CDR3 nucleotide sequence: TGTGCCAGCAGCTTAGGTAGCGGGGGCCTGCTCAGTGAGCAGTTCTTC. The encoded protein is CASSLGSGGLLSEQFF. The whole variable domain, filled in from reference TRBV7-9 and TRBJ2-1, reads DTGVSQNPRHKITKRGQNVTFRCDPISEHNRLYWYRQTLGQGPEFLTYFQNEAQLEKSRLLSDRFSAERPKGSFSTLEIQRTEQGDSAMYLCASSLGSGGLLSEQFFGPGTRLTVL.